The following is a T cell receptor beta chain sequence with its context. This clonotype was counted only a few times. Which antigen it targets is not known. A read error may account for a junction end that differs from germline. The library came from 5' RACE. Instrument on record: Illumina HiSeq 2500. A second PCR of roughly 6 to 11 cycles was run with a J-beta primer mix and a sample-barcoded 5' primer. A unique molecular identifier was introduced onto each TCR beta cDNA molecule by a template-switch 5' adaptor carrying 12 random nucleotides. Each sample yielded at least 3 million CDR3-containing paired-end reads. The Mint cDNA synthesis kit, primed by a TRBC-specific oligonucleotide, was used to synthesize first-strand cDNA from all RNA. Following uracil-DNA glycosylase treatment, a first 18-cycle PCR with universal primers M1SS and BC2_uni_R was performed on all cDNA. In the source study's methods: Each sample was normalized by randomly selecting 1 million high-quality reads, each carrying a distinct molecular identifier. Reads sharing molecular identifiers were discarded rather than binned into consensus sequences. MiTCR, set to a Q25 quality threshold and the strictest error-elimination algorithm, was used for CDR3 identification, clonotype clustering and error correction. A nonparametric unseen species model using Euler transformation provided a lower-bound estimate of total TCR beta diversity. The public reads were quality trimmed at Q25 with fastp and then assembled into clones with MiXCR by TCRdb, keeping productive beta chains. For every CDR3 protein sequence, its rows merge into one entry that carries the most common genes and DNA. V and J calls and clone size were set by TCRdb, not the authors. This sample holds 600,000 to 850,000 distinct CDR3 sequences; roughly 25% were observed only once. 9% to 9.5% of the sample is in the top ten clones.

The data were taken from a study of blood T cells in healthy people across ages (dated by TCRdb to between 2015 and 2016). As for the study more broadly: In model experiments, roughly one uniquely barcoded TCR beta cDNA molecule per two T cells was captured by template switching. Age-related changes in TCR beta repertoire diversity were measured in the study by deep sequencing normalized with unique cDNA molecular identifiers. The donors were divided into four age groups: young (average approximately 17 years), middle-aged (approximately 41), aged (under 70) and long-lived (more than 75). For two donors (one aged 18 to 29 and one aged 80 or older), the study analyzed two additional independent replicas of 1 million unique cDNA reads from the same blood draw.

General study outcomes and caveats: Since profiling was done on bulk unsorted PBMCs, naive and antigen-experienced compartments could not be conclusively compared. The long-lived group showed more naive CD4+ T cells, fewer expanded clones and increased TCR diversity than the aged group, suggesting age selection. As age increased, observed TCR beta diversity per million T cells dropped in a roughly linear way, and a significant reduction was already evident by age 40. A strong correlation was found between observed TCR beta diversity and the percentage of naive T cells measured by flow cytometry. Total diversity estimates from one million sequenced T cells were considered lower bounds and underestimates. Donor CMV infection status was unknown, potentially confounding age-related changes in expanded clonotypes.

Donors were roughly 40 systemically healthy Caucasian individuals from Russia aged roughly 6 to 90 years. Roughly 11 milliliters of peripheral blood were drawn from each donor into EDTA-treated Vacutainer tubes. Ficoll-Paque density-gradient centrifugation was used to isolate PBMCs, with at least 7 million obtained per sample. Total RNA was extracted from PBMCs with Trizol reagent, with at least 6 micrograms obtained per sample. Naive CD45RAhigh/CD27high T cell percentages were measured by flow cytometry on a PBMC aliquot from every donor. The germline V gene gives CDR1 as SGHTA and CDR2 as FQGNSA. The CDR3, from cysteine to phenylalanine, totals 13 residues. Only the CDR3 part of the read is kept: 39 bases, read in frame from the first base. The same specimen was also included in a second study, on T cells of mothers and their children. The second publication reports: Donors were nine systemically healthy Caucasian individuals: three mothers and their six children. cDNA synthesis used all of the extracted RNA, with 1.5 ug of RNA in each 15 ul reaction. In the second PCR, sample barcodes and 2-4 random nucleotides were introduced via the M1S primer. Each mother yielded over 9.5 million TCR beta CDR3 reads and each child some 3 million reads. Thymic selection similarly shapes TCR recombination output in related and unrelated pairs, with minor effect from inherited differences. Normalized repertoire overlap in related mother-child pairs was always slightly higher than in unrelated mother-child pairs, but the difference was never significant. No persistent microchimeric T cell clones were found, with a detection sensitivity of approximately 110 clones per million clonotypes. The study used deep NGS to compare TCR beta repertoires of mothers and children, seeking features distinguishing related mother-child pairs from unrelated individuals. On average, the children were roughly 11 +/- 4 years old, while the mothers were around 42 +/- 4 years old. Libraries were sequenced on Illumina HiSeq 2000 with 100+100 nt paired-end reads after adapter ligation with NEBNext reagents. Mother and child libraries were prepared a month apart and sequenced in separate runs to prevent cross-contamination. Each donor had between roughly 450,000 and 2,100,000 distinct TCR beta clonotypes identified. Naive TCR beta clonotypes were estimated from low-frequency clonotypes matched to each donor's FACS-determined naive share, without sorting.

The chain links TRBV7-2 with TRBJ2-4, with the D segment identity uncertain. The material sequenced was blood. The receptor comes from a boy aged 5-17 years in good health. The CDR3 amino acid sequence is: CAGRTESGDIQYF. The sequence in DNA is TGTGCCGGCAGGACCGAGAGTGGGGACATTCAGTACTTC.